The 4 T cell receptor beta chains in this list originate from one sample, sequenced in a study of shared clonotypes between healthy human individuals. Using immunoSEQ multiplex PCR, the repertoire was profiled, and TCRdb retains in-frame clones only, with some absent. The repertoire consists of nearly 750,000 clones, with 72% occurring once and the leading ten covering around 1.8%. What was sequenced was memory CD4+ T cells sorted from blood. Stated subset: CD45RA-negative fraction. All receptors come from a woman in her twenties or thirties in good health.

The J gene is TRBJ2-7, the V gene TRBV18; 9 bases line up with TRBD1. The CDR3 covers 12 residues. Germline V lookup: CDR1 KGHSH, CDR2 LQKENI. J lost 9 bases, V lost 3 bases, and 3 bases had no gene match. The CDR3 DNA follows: TGTGCCAGCTCACCGGGACAGGGCGGGCAGTACTTC. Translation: CASSPGQGGQYF.

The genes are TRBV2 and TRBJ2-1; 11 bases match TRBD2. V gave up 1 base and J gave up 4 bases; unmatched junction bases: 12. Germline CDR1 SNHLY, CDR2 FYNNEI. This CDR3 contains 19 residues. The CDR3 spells CASSEVVAGGLFLYNEQFF. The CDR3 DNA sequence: TGTGCCAGCAGTGAAGTTGTAGCGGGAGGGCTATTCTTATACAATGAGCAGTTCTTC.

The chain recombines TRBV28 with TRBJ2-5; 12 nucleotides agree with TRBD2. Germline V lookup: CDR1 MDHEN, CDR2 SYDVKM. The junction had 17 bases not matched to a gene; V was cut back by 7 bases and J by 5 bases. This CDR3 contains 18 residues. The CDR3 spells CASTSGNLAGGRGETQYF. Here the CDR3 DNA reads TGTGCCAGCACCTCCGGGAACCTAGCGGGAGGGCGGGGGGAGACCCAGTACTTC.

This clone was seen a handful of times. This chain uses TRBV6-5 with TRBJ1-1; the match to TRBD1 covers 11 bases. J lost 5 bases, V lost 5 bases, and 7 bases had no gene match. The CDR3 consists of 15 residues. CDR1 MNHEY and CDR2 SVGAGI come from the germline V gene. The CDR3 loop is CASSLRDRGYTEAFF. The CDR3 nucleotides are TGTGCCAGCAGTCTCCGGGACAGGGGGTATACTGAAGCTTTCTTT.